Below, one TCR beta chain is given with its context. Its cognate antigen is unknown. These data originate in a study of CXCR3-negative and CXCR3-positive naive CD8 T cells. Study-wide context: Some 150 million TRB reads were obtained overall (about 1.5 +/- 0.3 million per library).

The sorting of each CD8+ T cell subset was done in triplicate, at a few hundred thousand cells each. 5' RACE that incorporated UMI labels was used to prepare the TRB cDNA libraries. TCRdb reanalyzed the 5' RACE reads, giving one entry per CDR3 protein sequence and no DNA. The table lists about 89,000 distinct CDR3 sequences. Per germline, CDR1 MNHEY and CDR2 SVGEGT. This CDR3 is 14 amino acids long. General study points: Hydrophobicity was higher for TRB CDR3s found in CXCR3-positive naive cells than in CXCR3-negative naive cells.

Sequenced material: naive CXCR3+ CD8+ T cells from blood. Subset of the sample: CD45RO-CCR7+CD27+CD95- naive CD8+ T cells expressing CXCR3 (TNR3+). This clonotype originated in a human donor in good health. Some clones in this sample may be carry-over from other donors' samples. The chain has TRBV6-2 or TRBV6-3 and TRBJ2-1. CDR3 in amino acids: CASSYPGSYNEQFF.